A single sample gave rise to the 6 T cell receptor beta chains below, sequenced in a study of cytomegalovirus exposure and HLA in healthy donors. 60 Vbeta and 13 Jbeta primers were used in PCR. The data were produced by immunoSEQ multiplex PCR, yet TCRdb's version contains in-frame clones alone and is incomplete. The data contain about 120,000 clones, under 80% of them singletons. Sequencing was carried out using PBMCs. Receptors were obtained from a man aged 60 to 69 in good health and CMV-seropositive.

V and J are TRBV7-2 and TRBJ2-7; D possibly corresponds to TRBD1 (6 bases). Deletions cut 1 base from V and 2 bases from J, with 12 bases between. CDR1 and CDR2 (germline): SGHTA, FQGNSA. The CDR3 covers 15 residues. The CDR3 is CASSLGVTGTYEQYF. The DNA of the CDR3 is TGTGCCAGCAGCTTAGGAGTAACAGGGACCTACGAGCAGTACTTC. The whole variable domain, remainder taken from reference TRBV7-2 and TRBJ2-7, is GAGVSQSPSNKVTEKGKDVELRCDPISGHTALYWYRQSLGQGLEFLIYFQGNSAPDKSGLPSDRFSAERTGGSVSTLTIQRTQQEDSAVYLCASSLGVTGTYEQYFGPGTRLTVT.

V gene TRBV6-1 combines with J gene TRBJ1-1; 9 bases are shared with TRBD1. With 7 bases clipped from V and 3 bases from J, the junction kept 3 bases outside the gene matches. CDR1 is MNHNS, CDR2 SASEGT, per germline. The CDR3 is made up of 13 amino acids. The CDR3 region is CASKGQGYTEAFF. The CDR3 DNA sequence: TGTGCCAGCAAAGGACAGGGGTACACTGAAGCTTTCTTT.

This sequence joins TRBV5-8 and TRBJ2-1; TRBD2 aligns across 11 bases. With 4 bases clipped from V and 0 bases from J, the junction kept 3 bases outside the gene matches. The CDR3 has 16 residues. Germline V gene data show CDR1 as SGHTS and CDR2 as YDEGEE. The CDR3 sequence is CASSRLAGSSYNEQFF. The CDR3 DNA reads TGTGCCAGCAGCAGACTAGCGGGGAGCTCCTACAATGAGCAGTTCTTC.

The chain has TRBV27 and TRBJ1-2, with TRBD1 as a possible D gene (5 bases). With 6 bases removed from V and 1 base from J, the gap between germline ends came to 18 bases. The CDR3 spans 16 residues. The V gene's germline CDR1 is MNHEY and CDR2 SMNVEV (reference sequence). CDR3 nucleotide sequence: TGTGCCAGCAGCCTCAACCCAGGGATGGGTAACTATGGCTACACCTTC. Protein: CASSLNPGMGNYGYTF.

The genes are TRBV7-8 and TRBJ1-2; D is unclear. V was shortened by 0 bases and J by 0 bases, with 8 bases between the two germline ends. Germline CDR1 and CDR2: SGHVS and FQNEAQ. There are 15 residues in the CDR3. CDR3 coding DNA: TGTGCCAGCAGCTTAGCGTCCAGAACTAACTATGGCTACACCTTC. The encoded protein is CASSLASRTNYGYTF.

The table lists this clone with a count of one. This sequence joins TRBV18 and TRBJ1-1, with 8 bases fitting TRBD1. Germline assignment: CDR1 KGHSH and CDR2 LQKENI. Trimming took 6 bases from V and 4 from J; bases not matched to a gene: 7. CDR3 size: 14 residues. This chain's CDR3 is CASSQARGLTEAFF. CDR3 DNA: TGTGCCAGCTCGCAGGCCAGGGGGCTCACTGAAGCTTTCTTT.